The rows below give T cell receptor beta chains drawn from one sample of a study of blood T cell repertoires in COVID-19. Sequencing was performed with immunoSEQ multiplex PCR; in TCRdb, only in-frame clones are kept and a portion is missing. The sample records fewer than 250,000 clones, 80% to 90% being singletons. The specimen sequenced was peripheral blood. All receptors come from a woman aged 80 or older with COVID-19, enrolled during active disease. Each CDR3 is given without its conserved first and last residue.

j_call	cdr3_length	v_call	cdr3_aa
TRBJ1-5	13	TRBV7-2	ASSPYEGGSQPQH
TRBJ1-1	10	TRBV6-5	ASSRKGFEAF
TRBJ2-1	13	TRBV5-1	ASSLGGGTYNEQF
TRBJ2-7	12	TRBV11-2	ASSLAGTEYEQY
TRBJ1-1	12	TRBV28	ASRSGSLNTEAF
TRBJ2-2	13	TRBV3-1/TRBV3-2	ASSLGTANTGELF
TRBJ1-6	13	TRBV5-1	ASSLTGAEDSPLH
TRBJ2-1	11	TRBV7-2	ASSLQGYNEQF
TRBJ2-7	13	TRBV3-1/TRBV3-2	ASSASGREAYEQY
TRBJ2-5	13	TRBV3-1/TRBV3-2	ASSLPGLQQETQY
TRBJ2-3	11	TRBV7-3	ASSLTPGDTQY
TRBJ1-5	11	TRBV5-1	ASSLSGQGPQH
TRBJ1-5	12	TRBV6-6	ASSRTDSNQPQH
TRBJ1-1	16	TRBV11-2	ASSLELYPGQGKTEAF
TRBJ2-7	12	TRBV9	ASSVGGQTTEQY
TRBJ1-1	14	TRBV19	ASSPPWGGGHTEAF
TRBJ2-1	12	TRBV12-1	ASSFRGGAHEQF
TRBJ1-3	13	TRBV15	ATSFGTASGNTIY
TRBJ1-5	13	TRBV7-2	ASSLGLGGFQPQH
TRBJ2-5	11	TRBV7-9	ASSFLGAETQY
TRBJ1-2	11	TRBV27	ASSLGGGYGYT
TRBJ2-3	14	TRBV7-2	ASSISGGPPSDTQY
TRBJ1-5	14	TRBV6-1	ASSGTDRGGGQPQH
TRBJ1-6	11	TRBV2	ASSDTRNSPLH
TRBJ1-3	13	TRBV4-1	ASSLYREFGNTIY
TRBJ1-1	12	TRBV5-4	ASSLQGINTEAF
TRBJ1-1	13	TRBV27	ASSPNRGRNTEAF
TRBJ1-1	11	TRBV19	ASTTGLGTEAF
TRBJ2-7	13	TRBV7-2	ASSERGTPSYEQY
TRBJ1-1	12	TRBV3-1/TRBV3-2	ASSQRDSRTEAF
TRBJ2-3	15	TRBV10-1	ASSEGPQRGAEDTQY
TRBJ2-3	12	TRBV28	ASRGAGGSDTQY
TRBJ1-2	11	TRBV7-2	ASSYDRGGGYT